The subject of this entry is one T cell receptor (beta chain). Its antigen is still unknown. These data are taken from a study of T cell responses to AZD1222 COVID-19 vaccine. Regarding the study as a whole: CD4 TCRs linked to vaccination spanned spike, dominating at 160-218 and 743-854. White British ancestry dominated among donors, who included more females, and clonal diversity was possibly underestimated. Just a handful of AZD1222 recipients were seropositive at baseline. Rises in breadth and depth of Spike-specific TCRs came after two AZD1222 doses.

The V and J ends lost 5 bases and 6 bases respectively, with 11 bases between them. Germline V lookup: CDR1 SEHNR, CDR2 FQNEAQ (reference sequence). CDR3 length: 12 amino acids. Data came from immunoSEQ multiplex PCR; TCRdb stores just in-frame clones and leaves some out. The sample has about 160,000 clones; 70% to 90% are singletons. The sequence derives from an adult who received the AZD1222 COVID-19 vaccine. Specimen: peripheral blood, collected 28 days after the second AZD1222 dose. The chain has TRBV7-9 and TRBJ2-7; D not resolved. The CDR3, as DNA: TGTGCCAGCAGCGATCGAAGAAGCGAGCAGTACTTC. It codes for CASSDRRSEQYF.